Listed here are 8 T cell receptor beta chains from one sample, sequenced in a study of blood T cells in healthy people across ages (dated by TCRdb to the mid-2010s). The library was made by 5' RACE. Sequencing was carried out with an Illumina HiSeq 2500. A second PCR of roughly 7 to 12 cycles was run with a J-beta primer mix and a sample-barcoded 5' primer. Using fastp trimming at Q25 and MiXCR clonotype assembly, TCRdb reanalyzed the public sequencing data and kept in-frame beta chains. Rows matching on CDR3 protein sequence are summarized as one entry with the most common DNA and genes. In all, the sample holds fewer than 2,000,000 distinct CDR3 sequences, and 30% to 40% of those were seen once. Of the sample, around 11% falls within the top ten clones. Sequenced input: blood. These receptors all stem from a woman under 40 in good health.

Points on this clonotype: Germline is not matched at one junction end, which may reflect a read error. This sequence joins TRBV29-1 and TRBJ1-1, with D uncertain. From germline, CDR1 is SQVTM and CDR2 ANQGSEA. The CDR3 loop spans 15 amino acids. CDR3 nucleotides: TGCAGCGTTGTACCTGTTCGAGTGACGAACACTGAAGTTTTCTTT. It is translated as CSVVPVRVTNTEVFF.

This clonotype was seen at least ten times. The rearrangement links TRBV7-8 to TRBJ2-7, with 8 bases matching TRBD2. Germline CDR1 and CDR2: SGHVS and FQNEAQ. The CDR3 contains 15 residues. Germline trimming cut 2 bases from V and 3 bases from J; bases unmatched to any gene: 6. The CDR3 sequence: CASSLLAGGNYEQYF. CDR3 DNA: TGTGCCAGCAGCTTACTTGCGGGAGGTAACTACGAGCAGTACTTC. Full variable domain (missing parts from reference TRBV7-8 and TRBJ2-7): GAGVSQSPRYKVAKRGQDVALRCDPISGHVSLFWYQQALGQGPEFLTYFQNEAQLDKSGLPSDRFFAERPEGSVSTLKIQRTQQEDSAVYLCASSLLAGGNYEQYFGPGTRLTVT.

The table lists this clonotype with a count of one. J is TRBJ2-3 and V is TRBV12-3 or TRBV12-4; TRBD2 matches at 7 bases. Trimming at V came to 11 bases and at J to 6 bases, leaving 14 bases not matched to a gene. The CDR3 runs to 14 residues. CDR3 amino acids: CAANWGRAGDTQYF. DNA of the CDR3: TGTGCCGCCAATTGGGGGAGGGCCGGGGATACGCAGTATTTT.

This clonotype was observed a handful of times. The rearrangement links TRBV6-5 to TRBJ1-5, with D unresolved. The V gene lost 3 bases and the J gene lost 3 bases, with 6 bases spanning the gap. CDR1 and CDR2 (germline): MNHEY, SVGAGI. The CDR3 sequence is 13 residues long. Here the CDR3 reads CASSYQYNQPQHF. The CDR3 DNA reads as TGTGCCAGCAGTTATCAGTACAATCAGCCCCAGCATTTT.

This clonotype was picked up a small number of times. In DNA form, the CDR3 reads TGTGCCAGCAGCCAAGAAGCAGCTTCGACTCGGGGCTACACCTTC. Protein product: CASSQEAASTRGYTF. The chain combines TRBV3-1 with TRBJ1-2; no clear D gene. The V and J ends lost 0 bases and 8 bases respectively, with 16 bases between them. The CDR3 is made up of 15 amino acids. Per the germline V gene, CDR1 is LGHDT and CDR2 is YNNKEL (reference sequence). Variable domain in full (rest from reference TRBV3-1 and TRBJ1-2): DTAVSQTPKYLVTQMGNDKSIKCEQNLGHDTMYWYKQDSKKFLKIMFSYNNKELIINETVPNRFSPKSPDKAHLNLHINSLELGDSAVYFCASSQEAASTRGYTFGSGTRLTVV.

This clonotype came up many times. V usage is TRBV4-1 and J usage is TRBJ2-1; TRBD2 matches at 12 bases. Unmatched junction bases numbered 3, after V lost 4 bases and J lost 5 bases. There are 15 residues in the CDR3. Germline CDR1 MGHRA, CDR2 YSYEKL. The CDR3 reads CASSLRTSGNNEQFF. Written as DNA, the CDR3 is TGCGCCAGCAGCCTGAGGACTAGCGGGAACAATGAGCAGTTCTTC.

This clonotype was observed at least ten times. The gene calls are TRBV12-3 or TRBV12-4 and TRBJ2-1; D possibly matches TRBD1 or TRBD2 (5 bases each). This CDR3 is 13 amino acids long. V dropped 6 bases and J dropped 5 bases, with 11 bases sitting between them. The CDR3 DNA reads TGTGCCAGCAGCCAGGGACCAAACAATGAGCAGTTCTTC. This encodes CASSQGPNNEQFF.

This chain connects TRBV20-1 to TRBJ1-1; D perhaps matches TRBD1 (5 bases). V was shortened by 3 bases and J by 1 base, with 12 bases between the two germline ends. CDR1 is DFQATT and CDR2 is SNEGSKA in the germline V gene (reference sequence). This CDR3 contains 14 residues. As DNA, the CDR3 is TGCAGTGCTAGTGAGGGGACCTGGAACACTGAAGCTTTCTTT. Protein sequence: CSASEGTWNTEAFF.